Below, one TCR beta chain is given with its context. As yet, its antigen is unknown. This CDR3 is built from 13 residues. V was pared by 5 bases and J by 7 bases, with 15 bases between. Germline lookup yields CDR1 SGHVS and CDR2 FQNEAQ. This table comes from immunoSEQ multiplex PCR, and its TCRdb copy is limited to in-frame clones, with some not included. In the table there are over 100,000 clones, 93% of which are singletons. This entry belongs to a study of T cell responses to AZD1222 COVID-19 vaccine. The overall study: Pooling covered second doses at about 4 or about 12 weeks.

Study results and limitations: As reported, nearly half of all spike-specific TCRs target variant regions that are unmutated.

The clonotype comes from an adult in good health. The rearrangement joins TRBV7-8 to TRBJ2-7; TRBD2 might be the D (5 bases). The sequencing here drew on peripheral blood, taken on day 0 of AZD1222 vaccination. CDR3 sequence (DNA): TGTGCCAGCAGCCCAGGAGCGGACTGGGAGCAGTACTTC. The encoded protein is CASSPGADWEQYF.